This T cell receptor (beta chain) was sequenced during a study of T cells in Graves' hyperthyroidism and ophthalmopathy. Whole-study results and caveats: Blood also held most thyroid clonotypes expanded beyond 0.001.

The V gene's germline CDR1 is SNHLY and CDR2 FYNNEI. The CDR3 spans 13 residues. The ends were cut back, 8 bases at V and 7 bases at J, with 18 bases in the middle. Template material for amplifying TCR beta CDR3 regions consisted of RNA transcripts. Carried out on the TCR CDR3, a first-round RT-PCR used the HTBI primer set. TCRdb passed the multiplex PCR reads through MiXCR, listing each CDR3 protein once. The sample has roughly 500,000 distinct CDR3 sequences; just over 45% are singletons. Of note for this clonotype: Antigen: not known.

The study based diagnoses on clinical symptoms, serum thyroxine and TRAb, thyroid ultrasound and orbital computed tomography. The rearrangement links TRBV2 to TRBJ2-7; D not resolved. The sequenced material came from peripheral blood or thyroid tissue (not recorded which). The TCR was taken from an adult woman with Graves' disease, either hyperthyroidism or ophthalmopathy (not recorded which). CDR3 loop: CASAENSYNEQYF. The CDR3 nucleotides read TGTGCCAGCGCGGAGAACTCCTACAATGAGCAGTACTTC.